This TCR beta chain stems from a study of long-term antiretroviral therapy in people with HIV. Study-level background: The 2015 recommendation for immediate ART came about a decade after the earliest samples. General study results and limits: On ART adherence, viral resistance or therapy changes, no data were available.

Germline V gene data show CDR1 as KGHSH and CDR2 as LQKENI. Trimming took off 5 bases at V and 1 base at J, with 8 bases between the two ends. The CDR3 loop spans 13 amino acids. Sequencing relied on immunoSEQ assay v3.0, run at survey level. Roughly 35,000-50,000 T-cell genomes per sample were the sequencing target. TCRdb's copy holds only in-frame clones and misses some; the assay was immunoSEQ multiplex PCR. The sample gives 25,000 to 30,000 clones, around 80% of which show up once; 5.5% is in the top ten. For this clone: Its antigen is still unknown.

No fewer than two post-ART and no fewer than one pre-ART PBMC samples existed for each donor. J is TRBJ1-1 and V is TRBV18; D call uncertain. This material consisted of unsorted PBMCs, taken 1.1 years before starting antiretroviral therapy. This receptor was obtained from a woman aged 25-40 years with HIV. CDR3 amino acids: CASSGERNTEAFF. In nucleotides, the CDR3 is TGTGCCAGCTCAGGGGAGAGGAACACTGAAGCTTTCTTT.